Each of the 26 T cell receptor beta chains below was sequenced from the same sample in a study of T cell responses to AZD1222 COVID-19 vaccine. Only in-frame clones appear in the TCRdb table, and some are missing; sequencing was by immunoSEQ multiplex PCR. This sample has roughly 100,000 clones, with approximately 86% found just once. Here the sequenced sample was peripheral blood, taken 28 days after the second dose of the MenACWY control vaccine. These receptor sequences come from an adult who received the MenACWY meningococcal vaccine as a control.

This chain connects TRBV4-2 to TRBJ2-7, with 8 bases identical to TRBD2. Germline CDR1 and CDR2: LGHNA and YNFKEQ. J was trimmed by 7 bases and V by 5 bases; bases with no gene match: 16. This CDR3 is built from 16 residues. In DNA form, the CDR3 reads TGTGCCAGCAGCGCAGCAACCGCGGGGGGCTCACGGGAGCAGTACTTC. Translated: CASSAATAGGSREQYF.

The chain uses TRBV12-3 or TRBV12-4 and TRBJ1-5; possible D gene TRBD1, 5 bases. V was cut by 6 bases and J by 4 bases, with 10 bases left in between. The CDR3 is 13 amino acids. Here the CDR3 DNA reads TGTGCCAGCAGGTTTGGGGGGAATCAGCCCCAGCATTTT. It yields the protein CASRFGGNQPQHF.

The rearrangement uses TRBV15 and TRBJ2-1; 9 bases agree with TRBD1. Trimming at V came to 6 bases and at J to 3 bases, leaving 6 bases not matched to a gene. Germline CDR1 is LNHNV and CDR2 is YYDKDF (reference sequence). CDR3 length: 15 residues. CDR3: CATSRDRGGYNEQFF. The CDR3 DNA reads as TGTGCCACCAGTCGTGACAGGGGGGGCTACAATGAGCAGTTCTTC. Based on the CDR3 plus reference TRBV15 and TRBJ2-1, the full variable domain is DAMVIQNPRYQVTQFGKPVTLSCSQTLNHNVMYWYQQKSSQAPKLLFHYYDKDFNNEADTPDNFQSRRPNTSFCFLDIRSPGLGDTAMYLCATSRDRGGYNEQFFGPGTRLTVL.

The rearrangement joins TRBV5-1 to TRBJ2-1, with TRBD1 as a possible D gene (6 bases). The ends were cut back, 0 bases at V and 5 bases at J, with 12 bases in the middle. Germline V gene lookup returns CDR1 SGHRS and CDR2 YFSETQ. The CDR3 length is 15 residues. Written as DNA, the CDR3 is TGCGCCAGCAGCTTGGTTCCGGGACAACACAATGAGCAGTTCTTC. As protein: CASSLVPGQHNEQFF.

This clone was recorded only once. The chain combines TRBV7-9 with TRBJ2-7; D gene unclear. Trimming took off 1 base at V and 3 bases at J, with 4 bases between the two ends. Germline lookup yields CDR1 SEHNR and CDR2 FQNEAQ (reference sequence). The CDR3 sequence is 12 residues long. CDR3 amino acids: CASSLDNYEQYF. Here the CDR3 DNA reads TGTGCCAGCAGCTTAGACAACTACGAGCAGTACTTC.

V gene TRBV19 combines with J gene TRBJ2-5; 9 bases match TRBD2. The trim removed 1 base at V and 4 bases at J, leaving 7 bases unmatched. The CDR3 consists of 16 residues. The germline V gene encodes CDR1 LNHDA and CDR2 SQIVND (reference sequence). The CDR3 protein is CASSIGSGGVGETQYF. CDR3 nucleotide sequence: TGTGCCAGTAGTATAGGTAGCGGGGGAGTGGGAGAGACCCAGTACTTC.

The J gene is TRBJ1-4, the V gene TRBV29-1; D gene uncertain. The CDR3 is 13 residues long. V gave up 5 bases and J gave up 7 bases, with 14 bases separating them. Per the germline V gene, CDR1 is SQVTM and CDR2 is ANQGSEA. The CDR3 sequence: CSVRVGLGEKLFF. DNA of the CDR3: TGCAGCGTTAGGGTAGGGTTGGGTGAAAAACTGTTTTTT.

The chain joins TRBV7-2 to TRBJ1-2, with D uncertain. From germline, CDR1 is SGHTA and CDR2 FQGNSA. The germline V and J ends were trimmed by 8 bases and 4 bases, with 17 bases remaining between them. The CDR3 runs 14 residues. The CDR3 DNA reads as TGTGCCAGCTCACGGGCAGGTACCCGCTATGGCTACACCTTC. Protein product: CASSRAGTRYGYTF.

This rearrangement joins TRBV19 to TRBJ1-5, with D perhaps matching TRBD1 (6 bases). The germline CDR1 and CDR2 sequences are LNHDA and SQIVND (reference sequence). Trimming took 5 bases from V and 2 from J, leaving 13 bases between them. The CDR3 has 15 residues. CDR3 in amino acids: CASSHRVGGNQPQHF. For the CDR3, the DNA is TGTGCCAGTAGTCACAGGGTGGGGGGCAATCAGCCCCAGCATTTT. Supplemented by reference TRBV19 and TRBJ1-5, the full variable domain reads DGGITQSPKYLFRKEGQNVTLSCEQNLNHDAMYWYRQDPGQGLRLIYYSQIVNDFQKGDIAEGYSVSREKKESFPLTVTSAQKNPTAFYLCASSHRVGGNQPQHFGDGTRLSIL.

This chain connects TRBV6-2 or TRBV6-3 to TRBJ2-1; the match to TRBD2 covers 14 bases. V gave up 2 bases and J gave up 7 bases; unmatched junction bases: 7. The germline gives CDR1 MNHEY, CDR2 SVGEGT. The CDR3 sequence is 17 residues long. Here the CDR3 DNA reads TGTGCCAGCAGTTACCGGACTAGCGGGGGGCGTGGGAATGAGCAGTTCTTC. Protein product: CASSYRTSGGRGNEQFF.

The CDR3 nucleotides are TGTGCCAGCAGGCCGGGACTAGCGGGGAACACCGGGGAGCTGTTTTTT. It is translated as CASRPGLAGNTGELFF. The chain links TRBV7-3 to TRBJ2-2, with 12 bases that match TRBD2. V dropped 6 bases and J dropped 1; count of bases not matched to a gene: 3. The CDR3 is 16 amino acids. Germline CDR1 and CDR2: SGHTA and FQGTGA.

The CDR3: CASQGANSYNSPLHF. CDR3 in DNA: TGTGCCAGTCAGGGGGCGAACTCCTATAATTCACCCCTCCACTTT. The genes are TRBV2 and TRBJ1-6; 8 bases line up with TRBD1. The germline CDR1 and CDR2 sequences are SNHLY and FYNNEI. The CDR3 has 15 amino acids. The J segment lost 0 bases and the V segment lost 9 bases, leaving 4 bases of the junction unmatched.

The V gene is TRBV28, the J gene TRBJ1-2, with TRBD1 identical over 7 bases. CDR1 MDHEN and CDR2 SYDVKM come from the germline V gene. The CDR3 length is 17 residues. After removal of 3 bases from V and 0 bases from J, the junction contained 10 bases not matched to a gene. The CDR3 coding sequence is TGTGCCAGCAGTTTGGGGGGAGGGGGCCTGACTAACTATGGCTACACCTTC. Its translation is CASSLGGGGLTNYGYTF.

The CDR3 reads CASSFWDSRDTIYF. CDR3 nucleotides: TGTGCCAGTAGTTTTTGGGACTCCCGAGACACCATATATTTT. J is TRBJ1-3 and V is TRBV19, with a possible D match to TRBD1 (5 bases). Trimming left V 5 bases short and J 8 bases short, with 16 bases between. CDR1 LNHDA and CDR2 SQIVND come from the germline V gene (reference sequence). This CDR3 has 14 residues.

DNA for the CDR3: TGTGCCAGCAGTTACTCCCCCAACACAGATACGCAGTATTTT. Encoded protein: CASSYSPNTDTQYF. The chain recombines TRBV6-5 with TRBJ2-3, with unresolved D. The V end lost 0 bases, the J end lost 2 bases, and 6 bases lay between the germline ends. Germline CDR1 MNHEY, CDR2 SVGAGI. CDR3 length: 14 amino acids.

CDR3 residues: CAWSVDNQPQHF. CDR3 sequence (DNA): TGTGCCTGGAGTGTAGACAATCAGCCCCAGCATTTT. The V and J genes are TRBV30 and TRBJ1-5; D call uncertain. This CDR3 has 12 amino acids. CDR1 and CDR2 from the germline V gene are GTSNPN and SVGIG (reference sequence). Trimming cost V 0 bases and J 3 bases, with 3 bases left between them.

The chain joins TRBV5-1 to TRBJ1-1; no clear D gene. The V end was cut by 0 bases, the J end by 2 bases, with 5 bases between. Germline lookup yields CDR1 SGHRS and CDR2 YFSETQ. CDR3 length: 13 amino acids. The CDR3 sequence is CASSLGGNTEAFF. Here the CDR3 DNA reads TGCGCCAGCAGCTTGGGGGGTAACACTGAAGCTTTCTTT.

V usage is TRBV15 and J usage is TRBJ1-6; unclear D gene. V dropped 0 bases and J dropped 10 bases, with 10 bases sitting between them. Germline loops: CDR1 LNHNV, CDR2 YYDKDF (reference sequence). This CDR3 spans 14 amino acids. The CDR3 loop reads CATSRDVQASPLHF. CDR3 nucleotides: TGTGCCACCAGCAGAGATGTGCAGGCCTCACCCCTCCACTTT.

V usage is TRBV2 and J usage is TRBJ2-1; 8 bases are a match to TRBD1. Trimming removed 5 bases from V and 8 bases from J; junction bases left unmatched: 8. Germline V CDR1 and CDR2: SNHLY, FYNNEI. This CDR3 region has 14 residues. CDR3 amino acids: CASSTRTGTDEQFF. For the CDR3, the DNA is TGTGCCAGCAGTACCAGGACAGGGACGGATGAGCAGTTCTTC.

This chain connects TRBV7-2 to TRBJ2-1; 11 nucleotides line up with TRBD1. The junction had 4 bases not matched to a gene; V was cut back by 1 base and J by 8 bases. Germline CDR1 SGHTA, CDR2 FQGNSA. The CDR3 sequence is 15 residues long. CDR3 coding DNA: TGTGCCAGCAGCTTAGAGGGACAGGGGGTCTATGAGCAGTTCTTC. It encodes CASSLEGQGVYEQFF.

This chain joins TRBV2 and TRBJ1-1; TRBD1 is a possible D gene (5 bases). V lost 2 bases and J lost 0, with 13 bases in between. CDR3 size: 16 residues. CDR1 and CDR2 (germline): SNHLY, FYNNEI. CDR3: CASSEHRLSVNTEAFF. In DNA form, the CDR3 reads TGTGCCAGCAGTGAACACAGGCTTAGTGTGAACACTGAAGCTTTCTTT.

The chain recombines TRBV9 with TRBJ2-5; TRBD1 agrees at 7 bases. Trimming at V came to 3 bases and at J to 1 base, leaving 6 bases not matched to a gene. The germline V gene has CDR1 SGDLS and CDR2 YYNGEE. The CDR3 covers 15 residues. The CDR3 protein is CASSAQTGSQETQYF. CDR3 sequence (DNA): TGTGCCAGCAGCGCGCAGACAGGGTCCCAAGAGACCCAGTACTTC. The full variable domain, rest sourced from reference TRBV9 and TRBJ2-5, is DSGVTQTPKHLITATGQRVTLRCSPRSGDLSVYWYQQSLDQGLQFLIQYYNGEERAKGNILERFSAQQFPDLHSELNLSSLELGDSALYFCASSAQTGSQETQYFGPGTRLLVL.

The J gene is TRBJ1-5, the V gene TRBV5-5; 10 positions match TRBD1. Per the germline V gene, CDR1 is SGHKS and CDR2 is YYEKEE (reference sequence). The CDR3 has 16 residues. J gave up 3 bases and V 4 bases, and 7 bases lay outside the gene matches. CDR3 sequence reads: CASSPGQGRDNQPQHF. DNA for the CDR3: TGTGCCAGCAGCCCGGGACAGGGGAGGGACAATCAGCCCCAGCATTTT.

CDR3 loop: CASSIRLVAGYYNEQFF. The DNA for the CDR3 is TGTGCCAGCAGCATCCGATTAGTTGCGGGATACTACAATGAGCAGTTCTTC. The chain joins TRBV4-2 to TRBJ2-1; TRBD2 is a possible D gene (6 bases). The CDR3 is 17 amino acids. Trimming pared 5 bases from V and 3 bases from J, leaving 20 bases between. Germline loops: CDR1 LGHNA, CDR2 YNFKEQ.

The sample holds one count of this clone. This chain links TRBV5-5 with TRBJ1-4, with 10 bases matching TRBD1. Per the germline V gene, CDR1 is SGHKS and CDR2 is YYEKEE (reference sequence). The CDR3 is 18 residues long. Trimming removed 5 bases from V and 0 bases from J; junction bases left unmatched: 10. The CDR3 sequence: CASSRTPGQGSTNEKLFF. In nucleotides, the CDR3 is TGTGCCAGCAGTCGAACTCCGGGACAGGGGTCAACTAATGAAAAACTGTTTTTT.

The V call is TRBV9, the J call TRBJ2-1; TRBD2 is a possible D gene (5 bases). This CDR3 is built from 17 residues. Germline V CDR1 and CDR2: SGDLS, YYNGEE. Trimming took 0 bases from V and 4 from J, leaving 17 bases between them. The CDR3 loop reads CASSVVPSGSGYNEQFF. CDR3 sequence (DNA): TGTGCCAGCAGCGTAGTCCCGTCGGGGTCGGGGTACAATGAGCAGTTCTTC.